The 30 T cell receptor beta chains given below trace back to one sample, sequenced in a study of regulatory T cells. Findings of the study overall: Hydrophobic residues at CDR3 positions 6 and 7 were enriched in conventional CD4+ T cells of CD3G-deficient patients.

Their target antigens are unknown. Amplification used 52 TRBV primers and 13 TRBJ primers. The method was immunoSEQ multiplex PCR; TCRdb's version includes in-frame clones alone and lacks a portion of them. This sample carries 30,000 to 40,000 clones, 70% to 90% of them seen once, and the ten largest clones take around 2.5%. Sample: conventional CD4+ T cells sorted from blood. Receptors were obtained from a person between 18 and 35 years old with CD3G deficiency.

This chain uses TRBV28 with TRBJ2-4, with 10 bases aligning to TRBD2. J gave up 1 base and V 4 bases, and 7 bases lay outside the gene matches. Germline assignment: CDR1 MDHEN and CDR2 SYDVKM. The CDR3 sequence is 17 residues long. CDR3 residues: CASSSSGRARAKNIQYF. CDR3 DNA sequence: TGTGCCAGCAGTTCCAGCGGGAGGGCCAGGGCCAAAAACATTCAGTACTTC.

J is TRBJ2-3 and V is TRBV5-1; the match to TRBD2 covers 14 bases. The trim removed 2 bases at V and 5 bases at J, leaving 1 base unmatched. This CDR3 region has 15 residues. From germline, CDR1 is SGHRS and CDR2 YFSETQ. CDR3 nucleotides: TGCGCCAGCAGCTTAGGGACTAGCGGGAGAGATACGCAGTATTTT. Its translation: CASSLGTSGRDTQYF.

The rearrangement uses TRBV21-1 and TRBJ2-7. TRBV21-1 is annotated as a pseudogene. There are 19 residues in the CDR3. The CDR3 DNA sequence: TGTGCCAGCAGCAAAGTACTATTCCCCATCTTGGGGGTACCCTACGAGCAGTACTTC. This encodes CASSKVLFPILGVPYEQYF.

This sequence joins TRBV28 and TRBJ2-7, with 9 positions matching TRBD2. The CDR3 consists of 14 residues. In germline, CDR1 is MDHEN, CDR2 SYDVKM. V shed 7 bases and J 3 bases; nucleotides not matched to a gene: 7. In DNA, the CDR3 is TGTGCCAGCACAGAACATAGCGGGAGCTACGAGCAGTACTTC. This codes for CASTEHSGSYEQYF.

This rearrangement joins TRBV6-1 to TRBJ2-6; D remains ambiguous. This CDR3 is built from 15 residues. From germline, CDR1 is MNHNS and CDR2 SASEGT. V was clipped by 5 bases and J by 3 bases, with 11 bases between them. CDR3 DNA sequence: TGTGCCAGCAGTAGCACTGGGCTTGGGGCCAACGTCCTGACTTTC. Its protein product is CASSSTGLGANVLTF.

V usage is TRBV28 and J usage is TRBJ1-4; TRBD1 is a possible D gene (5 bases). CDR3 length equals 15 residues. Germline V CDR1 and CDR2: MDHEN, SYDVKM. V was shortened by 8 bases and J by 4 bases, with 17 bases between the two germline ends. CDR3 region: CASGEAKGFNEKLFF. In DNA, the CDR3 is TGTGCCAGCGGTGAAGCGAAGGGGTTTAATGAAAAACTGTTTTTT.

This clone has only one observation. The chain combines TRBV30 with TRBJ1-1; TRBD1 matches 7 bases. Germline V gives CDR1 GTSNPN, CDR2 SVGIG (reference sequence). The junction had 1 base not matched to a gene; V was cut back by 1 base and J by 5 bases. The CDR3 sequence is 12 residues long. This chain's CDR3 is CAWSDRGTEAFF. The CDR3 nucleotides read TGTGCCTGGAGTGACAGGGGAACTGAAGCTTTCTTT.

CDR3 in amino acids: CASSAGEGYNEQFF. The CDR3 nucleotides read TGTGCCAGCAGTGCAGGGGAAGGCTACAATGAGCAGTTCTTC. The chain has TRBV6-1 and TRBJ2-1, with D possibly being TRBD1 (6 bases). CDR1 is MNHNS and CDR2 is SASEGT in the germline V gene. The CDR3 is 14 residues long. V was clipped by 4 bases and J by 3 bases, with 10 bases between them.

A single count supports this clone. The V gene is TRBV30, the J gene TRBJ2-2; possible D gene TRBD1, 5 bases. CDR3 length: 16 amino acids. The V gene lost 0 bases and the J gene lost 2 bases, with 13 bases spanning the gap. Germline CDR1 is GTSNPN and CDR2 is SVGIG (reference sequence). The CDR3 sequence: CAWSVGHKLNTGELFF. The CDR3 DNA is TGTGCCTGGAGTGTTGGACACAAGCTAAACACCGGGGAGCTGTTTTTT. The whole variable domain, filled in from reference TRBV30 and TRBJ2-2, reads SQTIHQWPATLVQPVGSPLSLECTVEGTSNPNLYWYRQAAGRGLQLLFYSVGIGQISSEVPQNLSASRPQDRQFILSSKKLLLSDSGFYLCAWSVGHKLNTGELFFGEGSRLTVL.

The chain joins TRBV18 to TRBJ1-2, with D unresolved. V shed 5 bases and J shed 2 bases, with 6 bases lying between them. The CDR3 spans 12 residues. Germline-derived CDR1 and CDR2 are KGHSH and LQKENI. DNA for the CDR3: TGTGCCAGCTCATCGGGGAACTATGGCTACACCTTC. Its protein is CASSSGNYGYTF.

The CDR3 nucleotides read TGTGCCAGCAGCTTAGAGCAGGGGTCCTACGAGCAGTACTTC. Amino acid sequence: CASSLEQGSYEQYF. The V call is TRBV7-8, the J call TRBJ2-7; D is possibly TRBD1 (6 bases). This CDR3 comprises 14 residues. Germline CDR1 and CDR2: SGHVS and FQNEAQ. V was pared by 1 base and J by 1 base, with 8 bases between.

This chain joins TRBV6-1 and TRBJ2-4, with D perhaps matching TRBD1 or TRBD2 (5 bases each). Per germline, CDR1 MNHNS and CDR2 SASEGT. The CDR3 covers 16 residues. Between the trimmed V and J ends, which lost 3 bases and 0 bases, there was a span of 12 bases. The CDR3 here is CASSEGERLAKNIQYF. In DNA form, the CDR3 reads TGTGCCAGCAGTGAGGGGGAGAGACTAGCCAAAAACATTCAGTACTTC.

This rearrangement joins TRBV6-1 to TRBJ2-1; TRBD1 matches 8 bases. The ends lost 5 bases at V and 4 bases at J; junction bases unmatched: 7. This CDR3 is 15 amino acids long. CDR1 is MNHNS and CDR2 is SASEGT in the germline V gene. DNA of the CDR3: TGTGCCAGCAGTTCTGGGGGGACAGGTTACAATGAGCAGTTCTTC. Amino acid sequence: CASSSGGTGYNEQFF.

The V call is TRBV7-9, the J call TRBJ2-3; D not resolved. The CDR3 length is 11 residues. The ends were cut back, 2 bases at V and 6 bases at J, with 3 bases in the middle. Looked up from germline, CDR1 is SEHNR and CDR2 is FQNEAQ (reference sequence). The CDR3, as DNA: TGTGCCAGCAGCTTATCTGATACGCAGTATTTT. Translating gives CASSLSDTQYF.

This clone was recorded a few times. V and J are TRBV10-1 and TRBJ2-7, with D uncertain. The CDR3 is made up of 14 amino acids. Germline CDR1 reads WNHNN; CDR2 reads SYGVQD (reference sequence). Deletions cut 4 bases from V and 1 base from J, with 11 bases between. This CDR3 reads CASSGADRSYEQYF. The CDR3 DNA reads TGCGCCAGCAGTGGGGCAGACCGGTCCTACGAGCAGTACTTC.

The gene calls are TRBV5-1 and TRBJ2-7; a possible D gene is TRBD2 (5 bases). Trimming removed 6 bases at V and 0 bases at J, with 19 bases between. CDR1 is SGHRS and CDR2 is YFSETQ in the germline V gene. The CDR3 length is 16 residues. This chain's CDR3 is CASNPGPGSSSYEQYF. Here the CDR3 DNA reads TGCGCCAGCAACCCTGGGCCGGGGTCGAGCTCCTACGAGCAGTACTTC.

The V and J genes are TRBV19 and TRBJ2-7; possible D gene TRBD1, 6 bases. The CDR3 spans 15 residues. V lost 7 bases and J lost 3, with 19 bases in between. Per the germline V gene, CDR1 is LNHDA and CDR2 is SQIVND (reference sequence). The CDR3 bases are TGTGCCAGTATGGCCGGGACAATGATTCGCTACGAGCAGTACTTC. Amino acid sequence: CASMAGTMIRYEQYF.

The chain has TRBV7-8 and TRBJ2-7; the match to TRBD1 covers 12 bases. This CDR3 spans 15 amino acids. Germline V gene lookup returns CDR1 SGHVS and CDR2 FQNEAQ. Losses at the gene ends were 1 base for V and 5 bases for J; bases not matched to a gene: 3. CDR3 DNA sequence: TGTGCCAGCAGCTTAGGGGACAGGGGGCGACACGAGCAGTACTTC. Translated, it gives CASSLGDRGRHEQYF. Looking up the rest from reference TRBV7-8 and TRBJ2-7 gives the full variable domain: GAGVSQSPRYKVAKRGQDVALRCDPISGHVSLFWYQQALGQGPEFLTYFQNEAQLDKSGLPSDRFFAERPEGSVSTLKIQRTQQEDSAVYLCASSLGDRGRHEQYFGPGTRLTVT.

This clone appeared once. The chain has TRBV28 and TRBJ2-3; 8 nucleotides align to TRBD1. CDR1 is MDHEN, CDR2 SYDVKM, per germline. This CDR3 has 15 amino acids. J lost 2 bases, V lost 5 bases, and 6 bases had no gene match. The CDR3 sequence: CASSTRQGLTDTQYF. The CDR3 region has the DNA TGTGCCAGCAGTACACGACAGGGGCTCACAGATACGCAGTATTTT.

For the CDR3, the DNA is TGTGCCAGCAGTCCCCGACTAGCGGGAGGTTACAATGAGCAGTTCTTC. It codes for CASSPRLAGGYNEQFF. The J gene is TRBJ2-1, the V gene TRBV27; 13 bases fit TRBD2. Germline CDR1 and CDR2: MNHEY and SMNVEV (reference sequence). Germline trimming cut 5 bases from V and 4 bases from J; bases unmatched to any gene: 5. This CDR3 is 16 amino acids long.

This chain joins TRBV6-1 and TRBJ2-4; no firm D call. Trimming cost V 5 bases and J 6 bases, with 14 bases left between them. This CDR3 is 14 amino acids long. CDR1 and CDR2 from the germline V gene are MNHNS and SASEGT. Here the CDR3 DNA reads TGTGCCAGCAGTCATAAAAAGACCCGAAACATTCAGTACTTC. Translating gives CASSHKKTRNIQYF.

The table lists this clone with a few counts. The V gene is TRBV6-1, the J gene TRBJ2-7, with 7 nucleotides matching TRBD2. CDR3 length equals 15 residues. The V gene's germline CDR1 is MNHNS and CDR2 SASEGT. After removal of 3 bases from V and 4 bases from J, the junction contained 9 bases not matched to a gene. DNA of the CDR3: TGTGCCAGCAGTGATGGACTGGGGAGGGAATACGAGCAGTACTTC. Amino acids: CASSDGLGREYEQYF.

The chain combines TRBV18 with TRBJ1-2, with a possible D match to TRBD1 (5 bases). The CDR3 is made up of 13 amino acids. Germline loops: CDR1 KGHSH, CDR2 LQKENI. The germline V and J ends were trimmed by 3 bases and 4 bases, with 9 bases remaining between them. Here the CDR3 DNA reads TGTGCCAGCTCACCGGGGACTCGCTATGGCTACACCTTC. This encodes CASSPGTRYGYTF.

In nucleotides, the CDR3 is TGTGCCAGCAGTTCTGGACAGGGGAACACTGAAGCTTTCTTT. Its protein is CASSSGQGNTEAFF. The chain employs TRBV6-5 and TRBJ1-1, with TRBD1 matching over 8 bases. This CDR3 has 14 amino acids. Unmatched junction bases numbered 2, after V lost 4 bases and J lost 1 base. CDR1 and CDR2 from the germline V gene are MNHEY and SVGAGI.

Here the CDR3 reads CASINRAARPGELFF. CDR3 DNA: TGTGCCAGCATTAACAGGGCCGCAAGGCCCGGGGAGCTGTTTTTT. V usage is TRBV6-6 and J usage is TRBJ2-2; maybe TRBD1 (6 bases). CDR1 and CDR2 from the germline V gene are MNHNY and SVGAGI (reference sequence). The CDR3 is 15 residues long. V was shortened by 7 bases and J by 6 bases, with 18 bases between the two germline ends.

This chain links TRBV18 with TRBJ2-1; D not certain. V was shortened by 5 bases and J by 4 bases, with 6 bases between the two germline ends. CDR1 and CDR2 (germline): KGHSH, LQKENI. The CDR3 sequence is 12 residues long. CDR3 DNA sequence: TGTGCCAGCTCATCAGGTTACAATGAGCAGTTCTTC. It is translated as CASSSGYNEQFF.

J is TRBJ2-7 and V is TRBV6-6; 7 positions agree with TRBD2. With V trimmed by 0 bases and J by 6 bases, 11 bases remained unmatched. Per the germline V gene, CDR1 is MNHNY and CDR2 is SVGAGI (reference sequence). This CDR3 spans 16 amino acids. The CDR3 here is CASSYSTPGRVSEQYF. The CDR3 DNA is TGTGCCAGCAGTTACTCGACGCCAGGGAGGGTTAGCGAGCAGTACTTC.

The chain couples TRBV6-1 to TRBJ2-3, with D perhaps given as TRBD1 or TRBD2 (5 bases each). V was trimmed by 0 bases and J by 4 bases, leaving 17 bases between them. There are 17 residues in the CDR3. CDR1 is MNHNS and CDR2 is SASEGT in the germline V gene. In nucleotides, the CDR3 is TGTGCCAGCAGTGAAGCGCTCCCAGGGAGTTTTGCAGATACGCAGTATTTT. Its translation: CASSEALPGSFADTQYF.

V and J are TRBV10-3 and TRBJ2-1, with D possibly TRBD2 on 6 matching bases. Per germline, CDR1 ENHRY and CDR2 SYGVKD. There are 15 residues in the CDR3. Trimming took 0 bases from V and 6 from J, leaving 12 bases between them. CDR3 nucleotides: TGTGCCATCAGTGAGTCCCCGGGAGTATTCAATGAGCAGTTCTTC. Encoded protein: CAISESPGVFNEQFF.

This chain connects TRBV5-1 to TRBJ2-7; TRBD2 agrees at 9 bases. Losses at the gene ends were 0 bases for V and 1 base for J; bases not matched to a gene: 2. The V gene's germline CDR1 is SGHRS and CDR2 YFSETQ. CDR3 length: 15 residues. The CDR3 protein is CASSLGLAASYEQYF. The CDR3 bases are TGCGCCAGCAGCTTGGGACTAGCGGCTTCCTACGAGCAGTACTTC.